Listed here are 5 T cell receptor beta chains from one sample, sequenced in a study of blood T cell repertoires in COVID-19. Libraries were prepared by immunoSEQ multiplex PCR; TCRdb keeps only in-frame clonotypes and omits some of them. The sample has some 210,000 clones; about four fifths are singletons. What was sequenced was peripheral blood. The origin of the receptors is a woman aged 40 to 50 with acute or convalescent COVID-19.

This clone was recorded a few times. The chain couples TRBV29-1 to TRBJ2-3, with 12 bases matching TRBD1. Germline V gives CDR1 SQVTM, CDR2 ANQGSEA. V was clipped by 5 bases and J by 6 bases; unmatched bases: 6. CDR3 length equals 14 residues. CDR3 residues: CSVRGQGAVDTQYF. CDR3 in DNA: TGCAGCGTTAGGGGACAGGGGGCGGTCGATACGCAGTATTTT.

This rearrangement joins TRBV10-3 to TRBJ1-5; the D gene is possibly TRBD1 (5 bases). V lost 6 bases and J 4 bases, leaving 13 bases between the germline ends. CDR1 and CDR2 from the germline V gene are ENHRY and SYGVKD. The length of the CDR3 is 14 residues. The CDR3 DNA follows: TGTGCCATCAGCGAGGGACGGGGGAATCAGCCCCAGCATTTT. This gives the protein CAISEGRGNQPQHF.

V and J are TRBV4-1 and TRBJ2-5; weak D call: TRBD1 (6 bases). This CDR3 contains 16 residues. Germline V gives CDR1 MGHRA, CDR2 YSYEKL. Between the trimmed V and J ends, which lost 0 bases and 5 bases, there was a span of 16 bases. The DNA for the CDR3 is TGCGCCAGCAGCCAAGATCGGGGTGGTAGGGGGGAGACCCAGTACTTC. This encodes CASSQDRGGRGETQYF.

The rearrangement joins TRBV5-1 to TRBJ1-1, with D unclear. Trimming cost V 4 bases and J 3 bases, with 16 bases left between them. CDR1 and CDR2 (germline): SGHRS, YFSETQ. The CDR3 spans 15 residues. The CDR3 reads CASSTDTIRYTEAFF. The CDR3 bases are TGCGCCAGCAGCACCGACACAATCCGTTACACTGAAGCTTTCTTT.

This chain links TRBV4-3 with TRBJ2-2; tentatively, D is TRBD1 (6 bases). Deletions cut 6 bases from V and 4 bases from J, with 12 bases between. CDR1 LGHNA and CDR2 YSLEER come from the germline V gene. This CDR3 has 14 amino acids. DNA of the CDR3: TGCGCCAGCAGGCAGGGGCAGACCACCGGGGAGCTGTTTTTT. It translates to CASRQGQTTGELFF.